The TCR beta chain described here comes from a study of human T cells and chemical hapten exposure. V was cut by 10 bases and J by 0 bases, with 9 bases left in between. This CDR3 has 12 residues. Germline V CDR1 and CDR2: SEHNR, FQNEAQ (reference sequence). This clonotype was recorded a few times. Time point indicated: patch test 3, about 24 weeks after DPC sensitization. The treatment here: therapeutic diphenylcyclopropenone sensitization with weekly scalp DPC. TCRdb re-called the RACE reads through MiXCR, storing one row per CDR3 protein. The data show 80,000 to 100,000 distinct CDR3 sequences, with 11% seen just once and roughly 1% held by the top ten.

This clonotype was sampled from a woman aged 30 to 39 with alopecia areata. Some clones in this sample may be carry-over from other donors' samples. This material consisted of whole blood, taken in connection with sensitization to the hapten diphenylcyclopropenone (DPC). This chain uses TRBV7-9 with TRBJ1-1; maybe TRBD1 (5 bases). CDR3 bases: TGTGCCATGGAAGGGGTGAACACTGAAGCTTTCTTT. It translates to CAMEGVNTEAFF.